This TCR beta chain was found in a study of PD-L1 blockade in urothelial cancer. Across the study: Atezolizumab was started by patients in 2014 at 1,200 mg intravenously every 3 weeks. T cells numbered a median of 141,255 in the blood samples. Study-level results: A pretreatment blood TCR clonality that fell below the median predicted better progression-free and overall survival.

This clone was counted once. Its specificity is not known. Each patient's cancer was a locally advanced or metastatic urothelial carcinoma. The table came from immunoSEQ multiplex PCR; TCRdb's copy has only in-frame clones and leaves some out. This table holds about 56,000 clones, about 86% found once. The sequence was obtained from a middle-aged man with urothelial cancer. The specimen was PBMCs, collected around atezolizumab (anti-PD-L1) treatment.

In nucleotides, the CDR3 is TGTGCCAGCAGCTTATTTGTGGCGGGAGGGTCAGATACGCAGTATTTT. Translated: CASSLFVAGGSDTQYF. This chain joins TRBV7-9 and TRBJ2-3, with TRBD2 identical over 9 bases. CDR3 length: 16 amino acids. CDR1 is SEHNR and CDR2 is FQNEAQ in the germline V gene (reference sequence). The junction had 7 bases not matched to a gene; V was cut back by 2 bases and J by 4 bases. Full variable domain (remainder filled in from reference TRBV7-9 and TRBJ2-3): DTGVSQNPRHKITKRGQNVTFRCDPISEHNRLYWYRQTLGQGPEFLTYFQNEAQLEKSRLLSDRFSAERPKGSFSTLEIQRTEQGDSAMYLCASSLFVAGGSDTQYFGPGTRLTVL.